The 17 T cell receptor beta chains below come from one sample, sequenced in a study of T cell responses to AZD1222 COVID-19 vaccine. Clones were read by immunoSEQ multiplex PCR, and TCRdb kept only the in-frame ones, dropping some. The sample holds about 70,000 clones, less than 85% seen once. The sequences come from peripheral blood, collected on day 0 of AZD1222 vaccination. These receptors all come from an adult in good health.

V is TRBV7-9 and J is TRBJ2-7; 8 bases agree with TRBD1. CDR1 is SEHNR and CDR2 is FQNEAQ in the germline V gene (reference sequence). This CDR3 comprises 13 residues. V was clipped by 5 bases and J by 6 bases; unmatched bases: 6. The CDR3 nucleotides read TGTGCCAGCAGCCTCCAACAGGGGGGCGAGCAGTACTTC. It is translated as CASSLQQGGEQYF.

This rearrangement joins TRBV5-1 to TRBJ2-7; D is possibly TRBD2 (6 bases). V gave up 0 bases and J gave up 4 bases, with 11 bases separating them. This CDR3 has 14 amino acids. Germline-derived CDR1 and CDR2 are SGHRS and YFSETQ. The CDR3 nucleotides are TGCGCCAGCAGCTTGGAGGCTAGCGTTTACGAGCAGTACTTC. As protein: CASSLEASVYEQYF.

This chain joins TRBV4-2 and TRBJ2-2, with D possibly being TRBD2 (6 bases). Trimming removed 4 bases from V and 3 bases from J, with 18 bases in between. Germline V gives CDR1 LGHNA, CDR2 YNFKEQ. The CDR3 is 17 residues long. The CDR3 sequence is CASSPEWGLPDTGELFF. In DNA, the CDR3 is TGTGCCAGCAGCCCTGAGTGGGGACTGCCAGACACCGGGGAGCTGTTTTTT.

This chain links TRBV7-2 with TRBJ1-6; no firm D call. Between the trimmed V and J ends, which lost 3 bases and 9 bases, there was a span of 6 bases. This CDR3 has 12 residues. Germline-derived CDR1 and CDR2 are SGHTA and FQGNSA. CDR3 nucleotide sequence: TGTGCCAGCAGCTTTGTGCCTTCACCCCTCCACTTT. This codes for CASSFVPSPLHF.

This clone occurred once. CDR3 protein: CASSLLWNGGELFF. CDR3 nucleotides: TGTGCCAGCAGCTTACTCTGGAACGGCGGGGAGCTGTTTTTT. V and J are TRBV13 and TRBJ2-2, with D hard to call. Per germline, CDR1 PRHDT and CDR2 FYEKMQ (reference sequence). The CDR3 is 14 amino acids. Trimming took 2 bases from V and 7 from J, leaving 11 bases between them.

This clone was seen more than once but under ten times. V and J are TRBV27 and TRBJ2-7; 7 nucleotides agree with TRBD1. Germline loops: CDR1 MNHEY, CDR2 SMNVEV (reference sequence). The CDR3 sequence is 12 residues long. V gave up 6 bases and J gave up 6 bases; unmatched junction bases: 5. The CDR3 region is CASSPTGVEQYF. CDR3 DNA: TGTGCCAGCAGCCCCACAGGGGTCGAGCAGTACTTC.

The chain uses TRBV7-9 and TRBJ1-1, with D maybe TRBD1 (5 bases). V lost 0 bases and J 11 bases, leaving 16 bases between the germline ends. From germline, CDR1 is SEHNR and CDR2 FQNEAQ (reference sequence). The CDR3 is made up of 14 amino acids. DNA of the CDR3: TGTGCCAGCAGCTTAGCGCAAATTGGGGGTTTTGCTTTCTTT. Protein sequence: CASSLAQIGGFAFF.

The rearrangement joins TRBV11-2 to TRBJ2-5; maybe TRBD2 (6 bases). CDR1 and CDR2 (germline): SGHAT, FQNNGV. CDR3 length: 14 residues. Deletions cut 4 bases from V and 0 bases from J, with 9 bases between. In DNA form, the CDR3 reads TGTGCCAGCAGCTCCGGGGACTACCAAGAGACCCAGTACTTC. Protein sequence: CASSSGDYQETQYF.

The chain employs TRBV5-5 and TRBJ1-5, with TRBD1 matching over 10 bases. CDR1 and CDR2 (germline): SGHKS, YYEKEE (reference sequence). Germline trimming cut 3 bases from V and 7 bases from J; bases unmatched to any gene: 7. The CDR3 loop spans 15 amino acids. The CDR3 region is CASSSWTGGNQPQHF. The CDR3 DNA reads TGTGCCAGCAGCTCCTGGACAGGGGGGAACCAGCCCCAGCATTTT. Looking up the rest from reference TRBV5-5 and TRBJ1-5 gives the full variable domain: DAGVTQSPTHLIKTRGQQVTLRCSPISGHKSVSWYQQVLGQGPQFIFQYYEKEERGRGNFPDRFSARQFPNYSSELNVNALLLGDSALYLCASSSWTGGNQPQHFGDGTRLSIL.

This chain connects TRBV10-3 to TRBJ2-7; 12 positions agree with TRBD1. Looked up from germline, CDR1 is ENHRY and CDR2 is SYGVKD. V gave up 4 bases and J gave up 6 bases; unmatched junction bases: 4. The CDR3 is 14 residues long. The CDR3: CAISAGQGAREQYF. DNA for the CDR3: TGTGCCATCAGTGCGGGACAGGGGGCGCGCGAGCAGTACTTC.

The gene calls are TRBV7-9 and TRBJ1-2, with TRBD1 as a possible D gene (6 bases). Trimming cost V 4 bases and J 7 bases, with 10 bases left between them. Germline CDR1 is SEHNR and CDR2 is FQNEAQ (reference sequence). The CDR3 spans 12 residues. The CDR3 DNA reads as TGTGCCAGCAGCTCACAGGGTTCTGGCTACACCTTC. Translation gives CASSSQGSGYTF.

This clone was observed a single time. This chain links TRBV5-6 with TRBJ2-7, with 7 bases matching TRBD1. Germline loops: CDR1 SGHDT, CDR2 YYEEEE. The length of the CDR3 is 15 residues. With 0 bases clipped from V and 2 bases from J, the junction kept 5 bases outside the gene matches. Here the CDR3 reads CASSLGQGVTYEQYF. The CDR3, as DNA: TGTGCCAGCAGCTTGGGCCAGGGGGTAACCTACGAGCAGTACTTC.

This clone was found once. The V call is TRBV7-2, the J call TRBJ2-3; tentative D call: TRBD1 (6 bases). Germline V gene data show CDR1 as SGHTA and CDR2 as FQGNSA. The V gene lost 1 base and the J gene lost 1 base, with 9 bases spanning the gap. The CDR3 has 15 residues. The CDR3 here is CASSLGAGGTDTQYF. CDR3 coding DNA: TGTGCCAGCAGCTTAGGGGCAGGGGGCACAGATACGCAGTATTTT. Supplemented by reference TRBV7-2 and TRBJ2-3, the full variable domain reads GAGVSQSPSNKVTEKGKDVELRCDPISGHTALYWYRQSLGQGLEFLIYFQGNSAPDKSGLPSDRFSAERTGGSVSTLTIQRTQQEDSAVYLCASSLGAGGTDTQYFGPGTRLTVL.

The chain joins TRBV6-5 to TRBJ2-2; TRBD1 is a possible D gene (6 bases). Trimming cost V 8 bases and J 6 bases, with 10 bases left between them. The CDR3 spans 12 residues. CDR1 is MNHEY, CDR2 SVGAGI, per germline. CDR3: CASLGHSGELFF. CDR3 DNA: TGTGCCAGCCTGGGACACTCCGGGGAGCTGTTTTTT.

This chain joins TRBV29-1 and TRBJ1-3; D call uncertain. Germline V gene sequence: CDR1 SQVTM, CDR2 ANQGSEA. V lost 4 bases to trimming and J lost 3 bases, with 13 bases between them. The CDR3 extends over 14 amino acids. Written as DNA, the CDR3 is TGCAGCGTTGGGTTAGGGCAGGTTGGAAACACCATATATTTT. As protein: CSVGLGQVGNTIYF.

This chain uses TRBV6-5 with TRBJ1-5, with D possibly being TRBD1 (5 bases). V lost 5 bases and J 15 bases, leaving 17 bases between the germline ends. The germline gives CDR1 MNHEY, CDR2 SVGAGI. The CDR3 length is 12 residues. CDR3 DNA: TGTGCCAGCAGTCAACCAGGGATTTTTGGGCATTTT. Translation gives CASSQPGIFGHF.

The chain links TRBV5-1 to TRBJ2-1; maybe TRBD1 (6 bases). The V gene lost 1 base and the J gene lost 7 bases, with 15 bases spanning the gap. CDR3 length equals 15 residues. The V gene's germline CDR1 is SGHRS and CDR2 YFSETQ. The CDR3 bases are TGCGCCAGCAGCTTGATTCAGGGGAGAAGTAATGAGCAGTTCTTC. Its translation: CASSLIQGRSNEQFF.